This record looks at one TCR beta chain sequence and its context. Its target is not known. These data belong to a study of cytomegalovirus exposure and HLA in healthy donors. The J segment lost 3 bases and the V segment lost 4 bases, leaving 6 bases of the junction unmatched. There are 15 residues in the CDR3. Germline values: CDR1 SGHTA, CDR2 FQGNSA. The study's findings and limits: According to the study, some 160 TCR beta chains were cytomegalovirus-associated. A subsequent analysis found that TCR clusters from the first cohort also tended to co-occur in the 120 or so validation repertoires, with around 94% of cluster scores above 0. Specific recognition of CMV antigens was confirmed in vitro for three chains (all CMV-associated).

TCRdb keeps only in-frame clones here, not all; method: immunoSEQ multiplex PCR. The sample has approximately 90,000 clones, approximately 93% seen once. The TCR was taken from a woman in her 30s in good health and CMV-seropositive. The chain employs TRBV7-2 and TRBJ1-1; TRBD1 agrees at 9 bases. Source material: PBMCs. DNA of the CDR3: TGTGCCAGCAGCTCTGGACAGGGGAGGCACACTGAAGCTTTCTTT. Its translation is CASSSGQGRHTEAFF. The variable domain in full, completed from reference TRBV7-2 and TRBJ1-1, reads GAGVSQSPSNKVTEKGKDVELRCDPISGHTALYWYRQSLGQGLEFLIYFQGNSAPDKSGLPSDRFSAERTGGSVSTLTIQRTQQEDSAVYLCASSSGQGRHTEAFFGQGTRLTVV.